The 25 T cell receptor beta chains in this list originate from one sample, sequenced in a study of T cell repertoires in cytomegalovirus infection. These receptors have no identified antigens. MiXCR, applied by TCRdb to the reads, yields one record per CDR3 protein. The data show approximately 390,000 distinct CDR3 sequences, approximately 35% seen once. The sample was cultured PBMCs, taken from culture after CMV antigen stimulation. The receptor set was obtained from a human donor in good health (CMV status not recorded). Some clones in this sample may be carry-over from other donors' samples.

This clonotype was seen a few times. The chain has TRBV28 and TRBJ2-3; D remains ambiguous. Trimming shortened V by 3 bases and J by 2 bases, and 24 bases separated the two germline ends. Looked up from germline, CDR1 is MDHEN and CDR2 is SYDVKM. The CDR3 is made up of 19 amino acids. In nucleotides, the CDR3 is TGTGCCAGCAGTTTTAGGGTTCCGAACTATAGAAAGACCACAGATACGCAGTATTTT. It codes for CASSFRVPNYRKTTDTQYF. Based on the CDR3 plus reference TRBV28 and TRBJ2-3, the full variable domain is DVKVTQSSRYLVKRTGEKVFLECVQDMDHENMFWYRQDPGLGLRLIYFSYDVKMKEKGDIPEGYSVSREKKERFSLILESASTNQTSMYLCASSFRVPNYRKTTDTQYFGPGTRLTVL.

The CDR3: CASSSPRLAGAGEQFF. In DNA form, the CDR3 reads TGTGCCAGCAGCTCACCACGACTAGCGGGAGCGGGTGAGCAGTTCTTC. The gene calls are TRBV7-2 and TRBJ2-1; 12 bases align to TRBD2. The V gene end was trimmed by 4 bases and the J gene end by 9 bases; junction bases not matched to a gene: 10. The germline V gene has CDR1 SGHTA and CDR2 FQGNSA. The length of the CDR3 is 16 residues.

This clonotype was detected ten times or more. The CDR3 nucleotides are TGTGCCAGCAGTTTAGTAGGGTATAGCGAGCAGTACTTC. This codes for CASSLVGYSEQYF. V and J are TRBV12-3 or TRBV12-4 and TRBJ2-7, with unresolved D. The CDR3 is 13 residues long. Trimming pared 1 base from V and 6 bases from J, leaving 10 bases between.

V is TRBV12-3 or TRBV12-4 and J is TRBJ1-5; 8 bases map to TRBD1. J gave up 0 bases and V 6 bases, and 16 bases lay outside the gene matches. CDR3 length equals 19 residues. The CDR3 loop is CASSHTRTGILYSNQPQHF. The CDR3 DNA follows: TGTGCCAGCAGCCACACCCGGACAGGGATACTATATAGCAATCAGCCCCAGCATTTT.

The V and J genes are TRBV9 and TRBJ1-1, with D unresolved. Germline V CDR1 and CDR2: SGDLS, YYNGEE. The CDR3 totals 13 residues. Trimming left V 4 bases short and J 8 bases short, with 15 bases between. The CDR3 DNA sequence: TGTGCCAGCAGCCCCCTCGGAGGGCCGGAAGCTTTCTTT. This sequence encodes CASSPLGGPEAFF.

This clonotype was detected only a few times. The chain's CDR3 is CASSFGQILAKNIQYF. In nucleotides, the CDR3 is TGTGCCAGCAGCTTTGGGCAGATTCTAGCCAAAAACATTCAGTACTTC. The V and J genes are TRBV7-2 and TRBJ2-4; no clear D. The length of the CDR3 is 16 residues. Germline CDR1 SGHTA, CDR2 FQGNSA. The ends were cut back, 3 bases at V and 0 bases at J, with 12 bases in the middle.

This clonotype appeared many times. This chain connects TRBV7-2 to TRBJ1-5; no clear D. The CDR3 totals 13 residues. The V end lost 3 bases, the J end lost 5 bases, and 8 bases lay between the germline ends. Germline loops: CDR1 SGHTA, CDR2 FQGNSA. CDR3 in amino acids: CASSFQRYQPQHF. Here the CDR3 DNA reads TGTGCCAGCAGCTTCCAGCGGTATCAGCCCCAGCATTTT.

V usage is TRBV27 and J usage is TRBJ2-1; no clear D. This CDR3 region has 16 residues. Trimming shortened V by 5 bases and J by 2 bases, and 16 bases separated the two germline ends. Germline CDR1 reads MNHEY; CDR2 reads SMNVEV (reference sequence). The CDR3 region has the DNA TGTGCCAGCAGTACCCGCGTGGGCCGAACCTACAATGAGCAGTTCTTC. Translating it yields CASSTRVGRTYNEQFF.

The gene calls are TRBV20-1 and TRBJ2-1; 10 bases match TRBD2. V was pared by 6 bases and J by 1 base, with 9 bases of the junction left unmatched. The germline gives CDR1 DFQATT, CDR2 SNEGSKA (reference sequence). This CDR3 spans 16 amino acids. As DNA, the CDR3 is TGCAGTGCCCTACCGACTAGCGGGCCTTCCTACAATGAGCAGTTCTTC. This translates into CSALPTSGPSYNEQFF.

The chain couples TRBV11-2 to TRBJ2-2; 10 bases map to TRBD1. Germline V lookup: CDR1 SGHAT, CDR2 FQNNGV. V was clipped by 4 bases and J by 3 bases; unmatched bases: 5. CDR3 length: 16 amino acids. This CDR3 is CASSSTGGAHTGELFF. The DNA of the CDR3 is TGTGCCAGCAGCTCGACAGGGGGCGCGCACACCGGGGAGCTGTTTTTT.

J is TRBJ2-1 and V is TRBV7-2; a possible D gene is TRBD1 (5 bases). CDR3 length equals 16 residues. Germline V gene data show CDR1 as SGHTA and CDR2 as FQGNSA. V was pared by 2 bases and J by 8 bases, with 19 bases between. The CDR3 DNA sequence: TGTGCCAGCAGCTTAAGTTTAGGTAGGGGTGTCGATGAGCAGTTCTTC. It translates to CASSLSLGRGVDEQFF.

This clonotype was seen at least ten times. This chain uses TRBV25-1 with TRBJ2-3; D gene uncertain. V was pared by 5 bases and J by 2 bases, with 5 bases between. The CDR3 is made up of 12 amino acids. Germline loops: CDR1 MGHDK, CDR2 SYGVNS. The CDR3 nucleotides are TGTGCCAGCAGTCCCGACACAGATACGCAGTATTTT. The encoded protein is CASSPDTDTQYF.

In DNA, the CDR3 is TGTGCCAGCAGTTTGGGGACACGACGGAATGCTTTCTTT. Amino acid sequence: CASSLGTRRNAFF. The chain joins TRBV12-3 or TRBV12-4 to TRBJ1-1; possible D gene TRBD1, 6 bases. The CDR3 consists of 13 residues. The V end lost 3 bases, the J end lost 11 bases, and 16 bases lay between the germline ends.

The chain combines TRBV15 with TRBJ2-3; D perhaps matches TRBD2 (5 bases). The CDR3 contains 14 residues. Germline V gene sequence: CDR1 LNHNV, CDR2 YYDKDF (reference sequence). V shed 1 base and J shed 10 bases, with 15 bases lying between them. CDR3: CATSRALASTPQYF. The DNA of the CDR3 is TGTGCCACCAGCAGAGCGCTAGCAAGTACTCCGCAGTATTTT.

This clonotype has a count of ten or more. V and J are TRBV7-8 and TRBJ1-6; D remains ambiguous. V lost 1 base and J 7 bases, leaving 5 bases between the germline ends. Germline-derived CDR1 and CDR2 are SGHVS and FQNEAQ. The CDR3 loop spans 13 amino acids. The CDR3 spells CASSLGQNSPLHF. DNA of the CDR3: TGTGCCAGCAGCTTAGGGCAGAATTCACCCCTCCACTTT.

This clonotype has only a few counts. The genes are TRBV27 and TRBJ2-6, with unresolved D. CDR1 and CDR2 (germline): MNHEY, SMNVEV (reference sequence). This CDR3 contains 15 residues. V dropped 3 bases and J dropped 2 bases, with 8 bases sitting between them. Written as DNA, the CDR3 is TGTGCCAGCAGTTTTGTGGGTGCTGGGGCCAACGTCCTGACTTTC. This codes for CASSFVGAGANVLTF. Together with reference TRBV27 and TRBJ2-6, the CDR3 gives the full variable domain: EAQVTQNPRYLITVTGKKLTVTCSQNMNHEYMSWYRQDPGLGLRQIYYSMNVEVTDKGDVPEGYKVSRKEKRNFPLILESPSPNQTSLYFCASSFVGAGANVLTFGAGSRLTVL.

The chain is built from TRBV6-5 and TRBJ2-5; unclear D gene. Germline lookup yields CDR1 MNHEY and CDR2 SVGAGI. Trimming left V 0 bases short and J 5 bases short, with 13 bases between. This CDR3 is 15 amino acids long. In DNA form, the CDR3 reads TGTGCCAGCAGTTACTCGACTTTGGGATTGGAGACCCAGTACTTC. As protein: CASSYSTLGLETQYF.

This clonotype was counted only a few times. The CDR3 loop is CSVESVDRRGTEAFF. The CDR3 region has the DNA TGCAGCGTTGAATCCGTGGACAGGAGGGGGACTGAAGCTTTCTTT. This sequence joins TRBV29-1 and TRBJ1-1, with TRBD1 identical over 7 bases. Germline values: CDR1 SQVTM, CDR2 ANQGSEA. Unmatched junction bases numbered 11, after V lost 2 bases and J lost 5 bases. The CDR3 has 15 residues.

The rearrangement joins TRBV20-1 to TRBJ2-7; D possibly corresponds to TRBD2 (6 bases). This CDR3 has 14 residues. V was clipped by 0 bases and J by 0 bases, with 9 bases between them. Per the germline V gene, CDR1 is DFQATT and CDR2 is SNEGSKA (reference sequence). The DNA of the CDR3 is TGCAGTGCTAGAGATGGGACTGGCTCCTACGAGCAGTACTTC. Translating gives CSARDGTGSYEQYF.

The table lists this clonotype with a few counts. The chain uses TRBV12-5 and TRBJ1-1; 9 nucleotides agree with TRBD1. Trimming at V came to 6 bases and at J to 3 bases, leaving 2 bases not matched to a gene. The CDR3 spans 13 residues. The germline V gene has CDR1 LGHNT and CDR2 FRNRAP. The CDR3 protein is CASGQGAYTEAFF. In nucleotides, the CDR3 is TGTGCTAGTGGACAGGGGGCGTACACTGAAGCTTTCTTT.

V and J are TRBV5-4 and TRBJ2-1; no reliable D call. CDR1 SGHNT and CDR2 YYREEE come from the germline V gene (reference sequence). Trimming removed 0 bases at V and 8 bases at J, with 9 bases between. This CDR3 is built from 13 residues. CDR3 region: CASSLGPIYEQFF. The CDR3, as DNA: TGTGCCAGCAGCTTGGGACCAATCTATGAGCAGTTCTTC.

This clonotype was detected ten times or more. V and J are TRBV7-3 and TRBJ2-1; 8 positions match TRBD2. The germline V gene has CDR1 SGHTA and CDR2 FQGTGA. V shed 4 bases and J 7 bases; nucleotides not matched to a gene: 15. The CDR3 spans 17 residues. CDR3 in amino acids: CASSSYRMTSDGNEQFF. The CDR3 DNA reads as TGTGCCAGCAGCTCCTACCGGATGACTAGCGACGGAAATGAGCAGTTCTTC.

This sequence joins TRBV20-1 and TRBJ2-7; TRBD2 matches 10 bases. The V segment lost 6 bases and the J segment 0 bases; nucleotides outside the gene matches: 2. The V gene's germline CDR1 is DFQATT and CDR2 SNEGSKA (reference sequence). The CDR3 runs to 13 residues. The CDR3 sequence is CSAGLAVSYEQYF. For the CDR3, the DNA is TGCAGTGCCGGACTAGCGGTCTCCTACGAGCAGTACTTC.

This chain links TRBV4-1 with TRBJ1-5, with D unresolved. Germline assignment: CDR1 MGHRA and CDR2 YSYEKL. Deletions cut 7 bases from V and 1 base from J, with 14 bases between. There are 15 residues in the CDR3. For the CDR3, the DNA is TGCGCCAGCACAATAAACGTCAACAGCAATCAGCCCCAGCATTTT. Translated, it gives CASTINVNSNQPQHF.

In this sample, this clonotype turned up many times. The chain is built from TRBV7-2 and TRBJ2-5; D remains ambiguous. There are 14 residues in the CDR3. The germline V and J ends were trimmed by 0 bases and 4 bases, with 9 bases remaining between them. Per the germline V gene, CDR1 is SGHTA and CDR2 is FQGNSA. The CDR3, as DNA: TGTGCCAGCAGCTTAGCGTGGCAGACAGAGACCCAGTACTTC. Amino acid sequence: CASSLAWQTETQYF. Full variable domain (outside the CDR3, taken from reference TRBV7-2 and TRBJ2-5): GAGVSQSPSNKVTEKGKDVELRCDPISGHTALYWYRQSLGQGLEFLIYFQGNSAPDKSGLPSDRFSAERTGGSVSTLTIQRTQQEDSAVYLCASSLAWQTETQYFGPGTRLLVL.